This entry concerns a single T cell receptor beta chain. From unsorted bulk tissue weighing about 20-32 mg, DNA and RNA were co-extracted. The data stem from a study of tumor-infiltrating lymphocytes in primary liver carcinoma. Germline V gives CDR1 MDHEN, CDR2 SYDVKM. There are 14 residues in the CDR3. V lost 5 bases to trimming and J lost 11 bases, with 16 bases between them. With a constant-region primer, TCR beta cDNA was made from 450 to 500 ng of total RNA. TCR beta libraries came from three nested multiplex PCR rounds using slightly modified ARM-PCR. The two initial PCR rounds, nine to eleven cycles each, used TRBV1-TRBV30 forward and C-beta reverse primers. A single record per CDR3 protein comes from TCRdb applying MiXCR to the multiplex PCR reads. The table records tens of thousands of distinct CDR3 sequences, around three quarters of them present only once.

The sequenced sample consisted of liver tumor tissue from sampling region 4. The subset: tumor region T4, right-lateral pole. This sequence originates from a woman in her thirties with primary liver carcinoma and hepatitis B virus infection. The J gene is TRBJ1-6, the V gene TRBV28; D is uncertain. CDR3 residues: CASSELSGATPLHF. The CDR3 nucleotides are TGTGCCAGCAGTGAGCTATCTGGAGCTACACCCCTCCACTTT.